One and the same sample provided the 27 T cell receptor beta chains below, sequenced in a study of chemoradiotherapy in HPV16-positive cancers. Only in-frame clones appear in the TCRdb table, and some are missing; sequencing was by immunoSEQ multiplex PCR. In the table there are 7,000 or so clones, over 70% of which are singletons. Collection of the sample occurred from a patient who underwent chemoradiotherapy. Source of these receptors: a human donor with HPV-associated anogenital cancer.

This clone was picked up a small number of times. The chain recombines TRBV13 with TRBJ2-5; the D is unclear. CDR3 length equals 11 residues. V was pared by 1 base and J by 5 bases, with 2 bases between. Germline V CDR1 and CDR2: PRHDT, FYEKMQ (reference sequence). CDR3 sequence reads: CASSLEETQYF. The DNA for the CDR3 is TGTGCCAGCAGCTTAGAGGAGACCCAGTACTTC. Full variable domain (rest looked up from reference TRBV13 and TRBJ2-5): AAGVIQSPRHLIKEKRETATLKCYPIPRHDTVYWYQQGPGQDPQFLISFYEKMQSDKGSIPDRFSAQQFSDYHSELNMSSLELGDSALYFCASSLEETQYFGPGTRLLVL.

This chain connects TRBV4-2 to TRBJ2-6; possibly TRBD2 for D (5 bases). Looked up from germline, CDR1 is LGHNA and CDR2 is YNFKEQ. Trimming removed 4 bases from V and 4 bases from J, with 17 bases in between. CDR3 length equals 17 residues. Here the CDR3 reads CASSLGESPDGANVLTF. The CDR3 coding sequence is TGTGCCAGCAGCCTCGGGGAATCCCCGGACGGGGCCAACGTCCTGACTTTC.

The chain combines TRBV21-1 with TRBJ1-1; TRBD1 is the table's D call, not checked against the DNA. TRBV21-1 is a recognized pseudogene. There are 15 residues in the CDR3. The CDR3 nucleotides are TGTGAGACTAGGCTAGAGGGGGCTACGAACACTGAAGCTTTCTTT. This gives the protein CETRLEGATNTEAFF.

This clone was picked up a small number of times. This chain uses TRBV15 with TRBJ1-6; D may be TRBD1 (5 bases). V dropped 5 bases and J dropped 8 bases, with 10 bases sitting between them. Germline V gene lookup returns CDR1 LNHNV and CDR2 YYDKDF (reference sequence). The CDR3 is 13 residues long. Here the CDR3 DNA reads TGTGCCACCAGCTCATCGGGGGATTCACCCCTCCACTTT. Amino acid sequence: CATSSSGDSPLHF.

The DNA for the CDR3 is TGTGCCAGCAGTTTGCCGGGACAGGGGGCGCCCACCTACGAGCAGTACTTC. Translating gives CASSLPGQGAPTYEQYF. The chain has TRBV2 and TRBJ2-7; 12 bases align to TRBD1. V lost 5 bases to trimming and J lost 2 bases; unmatched junction nucleotides: 10. Germline V lookup: CDR1 SNHLY, CDR2 FYNNEI. The CDR3 covers 17 residues.

The chain links TRBV2 to TRBJ2-3; D remains unclear. Between the trimmed V and J ends, which lost 6 bases and 5 bases, there was a span of 9 bases. The germline gives CDR1 SNHLY, CDR2 FYNNEI. The CDR3 loop spans 12 amino acids. CDR3 nucleotides: TGTGCCAGCAGCCGCATGGAAGATACGCAGTATTTT. Amino acids: CASSRMEDTQYF. Full variable domain (remainder filled in from reference TRBV2 and TRBJ2-3): EPEVTQTPSHQVTQMGQEVILRCVPISNHLYFYWYRQILGQKVEFLVSFYNNEISEKSEIFDDQFSVERPDGSNFTLKIRSTKLEDSAMYFCASSRMEDTQYFGPGTRLTVL.

The chain joins TRBV4-1 to TRBJ2-5; TRBD2 matches at 7 bases. The CDR3 length is 17 residues. Trimming took 4 bases from V and 3 from J; bases not matched to a gene: 14. CDR1 and CDR2 from the germline V gene are MGHRA and YSYEKL. CDR3 bases: TGCGCCAGCAGCCCTACTATGGGGGGGAGCGGAAAAGAGACCCAGTACTTC. This codes for CASSPTMGGSGKETQYF.

V usage is TRBV2 and J usage is TRBJ1-2; the D is unclear. Trimming removed 4 bases at V and 4 bases at J, with 7 bases between. The CDR3 is 12 residues long. The germline V gene encodes CDR1 SNHLY and CDR2 FYNNEI. This chain's CDR3 is CASSGQGYGYTF. DNA for the CDR3: TGTGCCAGCAGTGGACAAGGCTATGGCTACACCTTC. Full variable domain (rest looked up from reference TRBV2 and TRBJ1-2): EPEVTQTPSHQVTQMGQEVILRCVPISNHLYFYWYRQILGQKVEFLVSFYNNEISEKSEIFDDQFSVERPDGSNFTLKIRSTKLEDSAMYFCASSGQGYGYTFGSGTRLTVV.

The chain carries TRBV6-5 and TRBJ2-2; a possible D gene is TRBD2 (5 bases). This CDR3 is 15 amino acids long. CDR1 and CDR2 from the germline V gene are MNHEY and SVGAGI. V lost 0 bases and J lost 6, with 11 bases in between. In nucleotides, the CDR3 is TGTGCCAGCAGTTACTCCCCTCCGGAGGCCGGGGAGCTGTTTTTT. This sequence encodes CASSYSPPEAGELFF.

This clone has only one observation. CDR3 amino acids: CAWSPLTSNSIEKLFF. In DNA, the CDR3 is TGTGCCTGGAGTCCATTAACCTCGAATTCTATTGAAAAACTGTTTTTT. This chain joins TRBV30 and TRBJ1-4; D gene ambiguous. The V end was cut by 2 bases, the J end by 7 bases, with 20 bases between. The germline V gene has CDR1 GTSNPN and CDR2 SVGIG (reference sequence). The CDR3 loop spans 16 amino acids.

The chain employs TRBV7-3 and TRBJ2-1; D remains unclear. Trimming took 1 base from V and 7 from J, leaving 11 bases between them. The CDR3 runs 14 residues. Germline V gives CDR1 SGHTA, CDR2 FQGTGA. CDR3 residues: CASSLKAGQNEQFF. The CDR3 nucleotides read TGTGCCAGCAGCTTAAAGGCCGGCCAAAATGAGCAGTTCTTC. Filled out from reference TRBV7-3 and TRBJ2-1, the complete variable domain reads GAGVSQTPSNKVTEKGKYVELRCDPISGHTALYWYRQSLGQGPEFLIYFQGTGAADDSGLPNDRFFAVRPEGSVSTLKIQRTERGDSAVYLCASSLKAGQNEQFFGPGTRLTVL.

This chain joins TRBV19 and TRBJ2-1; D possibly matches TRBD1 or TRBD2 (5 bases each). V dropped 4 bases and J dropped 7 bases, with 11 bases sitting between them. This CDR3 is 13 amino acids long. Germline CDR1 is LNHDA and CDR2 is SQIVND (reference sequence). CDR3 bases: TGTGCCAGTAGTACCGGGACCTGGAATGAGCAGTTCTTC. This sequence encodes CASSTGTWNEQFF.

V usage is TRBV19 and J usage is TRBJ2-7; D might be TRBD2 (5 bases). V was clipped by 5 bases and J by 2 bases, with 19 bases between them. Germline CDR1 LNHDA, CDR2 SQIVND (reference sequence). CDR3 length: 16 residues. The CDR3 DNA is TGTGCCAGTAGTCTACCAGGACTCCCACCTACCTACGAGCAGTACTTC. This sequence encodes CASSLPGLPPTYEQYF.

This clone was counted between two and nine times. The CDR3 region has the DNA TGTGCCAGCAGTTTAGCGGGTCAGCCCCAGCATTTT. Amino acid sequence: CASSLAGQPQHF. The V call is TRBV28, the J call TRBJ1-5; D call uncertain. Trimming pared 2 bases from V and 6 bases from J, leaving 5 bases between. Germline V gene lookup returns CDR1 MDHEN and CDR2 SYDVKM. CDR3 length: 12 residues. The entire variable domain, with the rest obtained from reference TRBV28 and TRBJ1-5, is as follows: DVKVTQSSRYLVKRTGEKVFLECVQDMDHENMFWYRQDPGLGLRLIYFSYDVKMKEKGDIPEGYSVSREKKERFSLILESASTNQTSMYLCASSLAGQPQHFGDGTRLSIL.

The chain is built from TRBV7-9 and TRBJ2-7; D is perhaps TRBD1 (5 bases). V shed 5 bases and J shed 4 bases, with 12 bases lying between them. Germline CDR1 and CDR2: SEHNR and FQNEAQ (reference sequence). The CDR3 sequence is 13 residues long. In DNA, the CDR3 is TGTGCCAGCAGCACTCCGACAGCGTACGAGCAGTACTTC. This encodes CASSTPTAYEQYF.

CDR3 region: CASSRPGQGLWTQYF. The CDR3 DNA is TGTGCCAGCAGCCGGCCGGGACAGGGCCTTTGGACCCAGTACTTC. The chain is built from TRBV7-8 and TRBJ2-5, with 9 bases identical to TRBD1. Germline V gene sequence: CDR1 SGHVS, CDR2 FQNEAQ. V dropped 5 bases and J dropped 7; count of bases not matched to a gene: 11. This CDR3 spans 15 amino acids.

The chain uses TRBV28 and TRBJ1-4, with D uncertain. CDR1 is MDHEN and CDR2 is SYDVKM in the germline V gene. The CDR3 extends over 13 amino acids. Trimming cost V 8 bases and J 4 bases, with 11 bases left between them. CDR3 bases: TGTGCCAGCGGTTCAGAGTTTAATGAAAAACTGTTTTTT. Its protein product is CASGSEFNEKLFF.

The chain uses TRBV5-1 and TRBJ2-4; D is perhaps TRBD1 or TRBD2 (5 bases each). CDR1 SGHRS and CDR2 YFSETQ come from the germline V gene. The length of the CDR3 is 14 residues. V was cut by 1 base and J by 6 bases, with 11 bases left in between. The CDR3 nucleotides are TGCGCCAGCAGCTTGTTTGGGGGAACAAACATTCAGTACTTC. Amino acid sequence: CASSLFGGTNIQYF. Supplemented by reference TRBV5-1 and TRBJ2-4, the full variable domain reads KAGVTQTPRYLIKTRGQQVTLSCSPISGHRSVSWYQQTPGQGLQFLFEYFSETQRNKGNFPGRFSGRQFSNSRSEMNVSTLELGDSALYLCASSLFGGTNIQYFGAGTRLSVL.

This clone appeared a single time. The chain is built from TRBV21-1 and TRBJ2-7; TRBD1 is the table's D call, not checked against the DNA. TRBV21-1 is assigned pseudogene status. The CDR3 is made up of 14 amino acids. The CDR3: CASSPQGAGYEQYF. In DNA, the CDR3 is TGTGCCAGCAGCCCTCAGGGGGCCGGCTACGAGCAGTACTTC.

The genes are TRBV25-1 and TRBJ2-2; tentatively, D is TRBD2 (5 bases). The CDR3 length is 13 residues. In germline, CDR1 is MGHDK, CDR2 SYGVNS. V shed 0 bases and J shed 7 bases, with 6 bases lying between them. The CDR3 nucleotides read TGTGCCAGCAGTGAATACAGCGGCGGGGAGCTGTTTTTT. This gives the protein CASSEYSGGELFF.

The V gene is TRBV7-9, the J gene TRBJ2-5, with a weak D call TRBD1 (6 bases). This CDR3 spans 13 amino acids. Germline CDR1 and CDR2: SEHNR and FQNEAQ (reference sequence). Between the trimmed V and J ends, which lost 2 bases and 7 bases, there was a span of 11 bases. The CDR3 here is CASSLSGGATQYF. CDR3 DNA: TGTGCCAGCAGCTTAAGTGGGGGCGCGACCCAGTACTTC.

Concerning this clone: A junction end diverges from the germline sequence, so it may reflect a read error. The rearrangement uses TRBV28 and TRBJ2-3; 8 bases are shared with TRBD2. This CDR3 has 16 residues. The germline CDR1 and CDR2 sequences are MDHEN and SYDVKM. CDR3 amino acids: CANSFRGGGTTDTQYF. The CDR3 nucleotides read TGTGCCAACAGTTTTCGGGGCGGGGGGACTACAGATACGCAGTATTTT.

This rearrangement joins TRBV5-1 to TRBJ2-7, with TRBD2 identical over 8 bases. The V segment lost 4 bases and the J segment 1 base; nucleotides outside the gene matches: 7. Germline loops: CDR1 SGHRS, CDR2 YFSETQ. There are 15 residues in the CDR3. The CDR3 region is CASSPVSSGSYEQYF. Here the CDR3 DNA reads TGCGCCAGCAGCCCGGTGTCTAGCGGGTCCTACGAGCAGTACTTC.

The rearrangement links TRBV2 to TRBJ2-5; D not resolved. This CDR3 is built from 14 residues. CDR1 is SNHLY, CDR2 FYNNEI, per germline. Trimming pared 6 bases from V and 4 bases from J, leaving 15 bases between. The CDR3 protein is CASSLSYTGETQYF. The DNA of the CDR3 is TGTGCCAGCAGCCTATCTTACACGGGAGAGACCCAGTACTTC.

A single count supports this clone. The rearrangement uses TRBV9 and TRBJ1-4; possible D gene TRBD1, 6 bases. This CDR3 region has 15 residues. Trimming took off 2 bases at V and 8 bases at J, with 16 bases between the two ends. The germline gives CDR1 SGDLS, CDR2 YYNGEE. Here the CDR3 DNA reads TGTGCCAGCAGCGTTGTCTCTGGCCAGGGGGAAAAACTGTTTTTT. It encodes CASSVVSGQGEKLFF.

The J gene is TRBJ2-3, the V gene TRBV5-1; 10 nucleotides line up with TRBD2. The germline CDR1 and CDR2 sequences are SGHRS and YFSETQ. The CDR3 is 15 residues long. V shed 1 base, J shed 4 bases, and the junction held 3 bases outside the gene matches. This CDR3 reads CASSLTSGAADTQYF. The CDR3 DNA reads TGCGCCAGCAGCTTGACTAGCGGGGCGGCAGATACGCAGTATTTT.

The chain is built from TRBV27 and TRBJ1-3; 9 bases agree with TRBD1. Germline lookup yields CDR1 MNHEY and CDR2 SMNVEV (reference sequence). Losses at the gene ends were 5 bases for V and 4 bases for J; bases not matched to a gene: 9. This CDR3 comprises 16 residues. CDR3 DNA sequence: TGTGCCAGCAGTCCACGCGGGACAGGGCTCGGAAACACCATATATTTT. Translating gives CASSPRGTGLGNTIYF.